Shown below are 27 T cell receptor beta chains from a single sample sequenced in a study of shared clonotypes between healthy human individuals. Clones were sequenced by immunoSEQ multiplex PCR, and TCRdb holds only the in-frame ones, with some missing. The sample lists around 1,000,000 clones, approximately 75% seen once, with almost 0.9% in the top ten. The material sequenced was memory CD4+ T cells from PBMCs. Noted subset: CD45RA-negative fraction. The source of these receptors is a man aged 18 to 30 in good health. Some clones in this sample may be carry-over from other donors' samples.

This clone has just one count. The V call is TRBV5-4, the J call TRBJ2-2, with 8 bases identical to TRBD2. The CDR3 contains 15 residues. V shed 7 bases and J 6 bases; nucleotides not matched to a gene: 11. Germline CDR1 is SGHNT and CDR2 is YYREEE (reference sequence). The CDR3 loop is CASRFAGGGAGELFF. The CDR3 region has the DNA TGTGCCAGCCGGTTTGCGGGAGGTGGCGCCGGGGAGCTGTTTTTT.

In this sample, this clone turned up once. The J gene is TRBJ2-7, the V gene TRBV6-5; TRBD2 matches at 8 bases. The V and J ends lost 1 base and 1 base, in that order; junction bases with no gene match: 3. The CDR3 totals 15 residues. From germline, CDR1 is MNHEY and CDR2 SVGAGI. CDR3 nucleotide sequence: TGTGCCAGCAGTTACTGGTCGGGAGGGTCCTACGAGCAGTACTTC. Protein sequence: CASSYWSGGSYEQYF.

The CDR3 region is CASSPDRSTDTQYF. The CDR3 DNA sequence: TGTGCCAGCAGCCCCGACAGAAGCACAGATACGCAGTATTTT. The rearrangement links TRBV2 to TRBJ2-3; D possibly corresponds to TRBD1 (5 bases). This CDR3 is 14 amino acids long. The V end was cut by 6 bases, the J end by 0 bases, with 10 bases between. From germline, CDR1 is SNHLY and CDR2 FYNNEI.

V is TRBV29-1 and J is TRBJ2-3; D not certain. The CDR3 loop spans 12 amino acids. The V end was cut by 2 bases, the J end by 6 bases, with 9 bases between. Germline loops: CDR1 SQVTM, CDR2 ANQGSEA. The CDR3 DNA is TGCAGCGTTGAATTGACAAGCGATACGCAGTATTTT. Amino acid sequence: CSVELTSDTQYF.

The chain has TRBV6-6 and TRBJ2-7, with 12 nucleotides matching TRBD2. The CDR3 has 16 residues. The V gene's germline CDR1 is MNHNY and CDR2 SVGAGI (reference sequence). V lost 3 bases, J lost 2 bases, and 5 bases stayed unmatched. CDR3 sequence: CASSYPTSGSAYEQYF. The CDR3 nucleotides read TGTGCCAGCAGTTATCCGACTAGCGGGAGCGCCTACGAGCAGTACTTC.

The chain combines TRBV7-8 with TRBJ2-7; the D is unclear. V lost 4 bases, J lost 6 bases, and 10 bases lay in between. CDR3 size: 12 residues. From germline, CDR1 is SGHVS and CDR2 FQNEAQ. CDR3: CASSYPLSEQYF. The CDR3 DNA follows: TGTGCCAGCAGCTACCCCTTGTCCGAGCAGTACTTC.

With respect to this clone: Mismatch with germline at one junction end may stem from a read error. The chain's CDR3 is CASSLTRTYGYTF. CDR3 nucleotides: TGTGCCAGCAGCCTAACCAGGACCTATGGCTACACCTTC. The V call is TRBV7-3, the J call TRBJ1-2, with D unclear. CDR1 SGHTA and CDR2 FQGTGA come from the germline V gene. The CDR3 is 13 amino acids.

The chain uses TRBV11-3 and TRBJ1-3; D possibly corresponds to TRBD1 (5 bases). This CDR3 has 14 residues. The germline V gene encodes CDR1 SGHNT and CDR2 YENEEA. V was trimmed by 5 bases and J by 4 bases, leaving 12 bases between them. The CDR3 reads CASSLGESGNTIYF. The CDR3 DNA reads TGTGCCAGCAGCCTAGGGGAGTCCGGAAACACCATATATTTT.

V usage is TRBV5-1 and J usage is TRBJ2-3; 9 bases are shared with TRBD2. The CDR3 is 17 amino acids. After removal of 0 bases from V and 3 bases from J, the junction contained 8 bases not matched to a gene. Looked up from germline, CDR1 is SGHRS and CDR2 is YFSETQ. The chain's CDR3 is CASSLEASGILTDTQYF. In DNA form, the CDR3 reads TGCGCCAGCAGCTTGGAGGCTAGCGGGATTTTAACAGATACGCAGTATTTT.

Note on this clone: Other nucleotide sequences in the sample specify the same CDR3. This chain links TRBV9 with TRBJ2-1; D is perhaps TRBD2 (6 bases). Trimming took 5 bases from V and 1 from J, leaving 13 bases between them. CDR3 length: 15 residues. The germline V gene encodes CDR1 SGDLS and CDR2 YYNGEE. The DNA for the CDR3 is TGTGCCAGCAGTGTGGGCGGGACTTCCTACAATGAGCAGTTCTTC. Amino acids: CASSVGGTSYNEQFF. The full variable domain, its missing parts supplied by reference TRBV9 and TRBJ2-1, is DSGVTQTPKHLITATGQRVTLRCSPRSGDLSVYWYQQSLDQGLQFLIQYYNGEERAKGNILERFSAQQFPDLHSELNLSSLELGDSALYFCASSVGGTSYNEQFFGPGTRLTVL.

This clone showed up just a few times. The chain has TRBV5-4 and TRBJ1-5; unclear D gene. The CDR3 sequence is 14 residues long. Trimming left V 2 bases short and J 3 bases short, with 9 bases between. Germline V gene lookup returns CDR1 SGHNT and CDR2 YYREEE (reference sequence). The chain's CDR3 is CASSFGGTNQPQHF. The CDR3 DNA is TGTGCCAGCAGCTTCGGCGGAACCAATCAGCCCCAGCATTTT.

This clone was counted only a few times. J is TRBJ2-7 and V is TRBV28; 9 positions match TRBD2. This CDR3 has 15 residues. Germline V gives CDR1 MDHEN, CDR2 SYDVKM. The trim removed 3 bases at V and 2 bases at J, leaving 5 bases unmatched. This CDR3 reads CASSLPGGRAYEQYF. DNA for the CDR3: TGTGCCAGCAGTTTGCCCGGCGGGAGGGCCTACGAGCAGTACTTC.

The chain couples TRBV19 to TRBJ2-2; 7 bases are shared with TRBD2. The CDR3 loop spans 15 amino acids. V lost 5 bases, J lost 0 bases, and 3 bases stayed unmatched. Per germline, CDR1 LNHDA and CDR2 SQIVND (reference sequence). The CDR3 nucleotides are TGTGCCAGTAGTCCTGGGGGGGCGAACACCGGGGAGCTGTTTTTT. Translating gives CASSPGGANTGELFF.

The chain joins TRBV7-8 to TRBJ1-6; D not certain. The CDR3 has 16 amino acids. The ends were cut back, 2 bases at V and 5 bases at J, with 13 bases in the middle. Germline V gene lookup returns CDR1 SGHVS and CDR2 FQNEAQ. The CDR3, as DNA: TGTGCCAGCAGCTTACTTTCCGGAATCAATAATTCACCCCTCCACTTT. Translated: CASSLLSGINNSPLHF.

A single count supports this clone. The chain uses TRBV7-8 and TRBJ1-1; D call uncertain. This CDR3 region has 14 residues. Trimming stripped 3 bases from V and 4 bases from J, with 12 bases between. CDR1 and CDR2 (germline): SGHVS, FQNEAQ. This CDR3 is CASSLLREATEAFF. The DNA of the CDR3 is TGTGCCAGCAGCTTGTTGCGCGAGGCCACTGAAGCTTTCTTT.

The V and J genes are TRBV5-1 and TRBJ2-5; 8 bases agree with TRBD2. This CDR3 spans 13 amino acids. CDR1 is SGHRS and CDR2 is YFSETQ in the germline V gene. Trimming cost V 3 bases and J 5 bases; bases outside gene matches: 3. The CDR3 DNA is TGCGCCAGCAGCTCAGCGGGAGACGAGACCCAGTACTTC. This codes for CASSSAGDETQYF.

This sequence joins TRBV5-1 and TRBJ2-1; a possible D gene is TRBD1 (5 bases). CDR3 length: 18 amino acids. Germline CDR1 SGHRS, CDR2 YFSETQ. V was clipped by 2 bases and J by 0 bases, with 18 bases between them. The CDR3 region has the DNA TGCGCCAGCAGCTTTACCCCTAATAGGGGCGGCTCCTACAATGAGCAGTTCTTC. This sequence encodes CASSFTPNRGGSYNEQFF.

The CDR3 DNA sequence: TGTGCCAGCAGTTTCAATGGCGGGGAGCTGTTTTTT. This sequence encodes CASSFNGGELFF. The genes are TRBV27 and TRBJ2-2; no reliable D call. Looked up from germline, CDR1 is MNHEY and CDR2 is SMNVEV (reference sequence). The CDR3 loop spans 12 amino acids. V lost 3 bases and J 7 bases, leaving 6 bases between the germline ends.

J is TRBJ2-1 and V is TRBV10-3, with D perhaps TRBD1 or TRBD2 (5 bases each). The V end was cut by 5 bases, the J end by 6 bases, with 23 bases between. The CDR3 covers 17 residues. Germline loops: CDR1 ENHRY, CDR2 SYGVKD. DNA of the CDR3: TGTGCCATCAGTCAACATGGCCGAGGGACGGCGGCCAATGAGCAGTTCTTC. Protein: CAISQHGRGTAANEQFF.

The rearrangement joins TRBV5-1 to TRBJ2-7; tentatively, D is TRBD1 (5 bases). Trimming removed 0 bases from V and 5 bases from J, with 15 bases in between. The germline V gene has CDR1 SGHRS and CDR2 YFSETQ. The CDR3 length is 15 residues. The CDR3 DNA reads as TGCGCCAGCAGCTTGGGTGTGGGGCGTGTGCACGAGCAGTACTTC. This sequence encodes CASSLGVGRVHEQYF. Full variable domain (rest looked up from reference TRBV5-1 and TRBJ2-7): KAGVTQTPRYLIKTRGQQVTLSCSPISGHRSVSWYQQTPGQGLQFLFEYFSETQRNKGNFPGRFSGRQFSNSRSEMNVSTLELGDSALYLCASSLGVGRVHEQYFGPGTRLTVT.

The chain has TRBV29-1 and TRBJ2-2, with D tentatively TRBD1 or TRBD2 (5 bases each). V lost 4 bases, J lost 2 bases, and 14 bases lay in between. The germline CDR1 and CDR2 sequences are SQVTM and ANQGSEA. The CDR3 spans 15 residues. CDR3 region: CSVGVDSGNTGELFF. Here the CDR3 DNA reads TGCAGCGTTGGCGTTGACAGCGGCAACACCGGGGAGCTGTTTTTT.

Notes on this clone: This sample includes further DNA sequences coding for the same CDR3. As DNA, the CDR3 is TGCGCCAGCAGCTTGGTTGGGGGAGGGTCCTACGAGCAGTACTTC. It codes for CASSLVGGGSYEQYF. The chain couples TRBV5-1 to TRBJ2-7, with 7 bases fitting TRBD2. The CDR3 loop spans 15 amino acids. Per the germline V gene, CDR1 is SGHRS and CDR2 is YFSETQ. With V trimmed by 0 bases and J by 1 base, 4 bases remained unmatched.

The V gene is TRBV10-3, the J gene TRBJ1-3; 7 positions agree with TRBD1. The J segment lost 0 bases and the V segment lost 0 bases, leaving 8 bases of the junction unmatched. The CDR3 length is 18 residues. In germline, CDR1 is ENHRY, CDR2 SYGVKD. CDR3 sequence reads: CAISESSGQIVSGNTIYF. Here the CDR3 DNA reads TGTGCCATCAGTGAGTCATCGGGACAGATCGTCTCTGGAAACACCATATATTTT.

The chain combines TRBV5-4 with TRBJ1-1; D ambiguous. CDR3 size: 13 residues. Germline-derived CDR1 and CDR2 are SGHNT and YYREEE (reference sequence). Trimming took 2 bases from V and 4 from J, leaving 9 bases between them. CDR3 DNA: TGTGCCAGCAGCTTTCCGGAGGGCACTGAAGCTTTCTTT. It specifies CASSFPEGTEAFF.

The genes are TRBV6-5 and TRBJ2-7, with 8 nucleotides matching TRBD1. The trim removed 2 bases at V and 5 bases at J, leaving 11 bases unmatched. The CDR3 has 16 residues. CDR1 is MNHEY, CDR2 SVGAGI, per germline. CDR3 coding DNA: TGTGCCAGCAGTTACGGGTTCTGGCAGGGGGCGAACGAGCAGTACTTC. Protein product: CASSYGFWQGANEQYF.

The genes are TRBV5-1 and TRBJ2-7; the match to TRBD1 covers 7 bases. This CDR3 has 18 amino acids. V lost 2 bases, J lost 0 bases, and 14 bases stayed unmatched. Per germline, CDR1 SGHRS and CDR2 YFSETQ. The CDR3 DNA sequence: TGCGCCAGCAGCTTAGGGACAGAATTAAGGATTAGCTCCTACGAGCAGTACTTC. Translating gives CASSLGTELRISSYEQYF.

V gene TRBV7-2 combines with J gene TRBJ2-3; D is perhaps TRBD2 (5 bases). CDR3 length equals 14 residues. Germline lookup yields CDR1 SGHTA and CDR2 FQGNSA. Trimming took off 0 bases at V and 8 bases at J, with 12 bases between the two ends. The CDR3 protein is CASSLAFPLGTQYF. For the CDR3, the DNA is TGTGCCAGCAGCTTAGCTTTCCCACTAGGTACGCAGTATTTT. Full variable domain (rest looked up from reference TRBV7-2 and TRBJ2-3): GAGVSQSPSNKVTEKGKDVELRCDPISGHTALYWYRQSLGQGLEFLIYFQGNSAPDKSGLPSDRFSAERTGGSVSTLTIQRTQQEDSAVYLCASSLAFPLGTQYFGPGTRLTVL.